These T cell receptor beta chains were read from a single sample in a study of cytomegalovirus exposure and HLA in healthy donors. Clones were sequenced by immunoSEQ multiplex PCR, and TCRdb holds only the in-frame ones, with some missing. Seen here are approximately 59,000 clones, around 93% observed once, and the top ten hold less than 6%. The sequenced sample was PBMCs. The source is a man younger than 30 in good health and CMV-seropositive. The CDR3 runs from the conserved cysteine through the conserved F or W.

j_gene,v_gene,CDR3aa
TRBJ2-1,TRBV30,CAWNMLAGDYNEQFF
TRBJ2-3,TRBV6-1,CASSATSGTGADTQYF
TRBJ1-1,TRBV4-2,CASSRPGQGTEAFF
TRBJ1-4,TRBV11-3,CASSLNEKLFF
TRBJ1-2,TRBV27,CASTGAGGRQNGYTF
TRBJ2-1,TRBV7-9,CASSLLSGMELYEQFF
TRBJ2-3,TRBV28,CASNPLAGTTDTQYF
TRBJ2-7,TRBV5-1,CASSLAQGQGIHEQYF
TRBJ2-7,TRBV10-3,CAISELPYEQYF
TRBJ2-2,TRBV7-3,CASSLKLAGEGNTGELFF
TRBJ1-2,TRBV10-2,CASRVGGQGRYGYTF
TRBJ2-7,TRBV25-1,CASSELSGFDREQYF
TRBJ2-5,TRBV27,CASSLWGRETQYF
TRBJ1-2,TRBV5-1,CASSLAGRGGGYTF
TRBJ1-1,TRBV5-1,CASSLEAAEAFF
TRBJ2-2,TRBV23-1,CASSPLAGGPDTGELFF
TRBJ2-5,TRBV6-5,CASSYRTPKETQYF
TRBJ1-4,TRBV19,CASRQGNEKLFF
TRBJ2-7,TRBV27,CASSFGRGGPSEQYF
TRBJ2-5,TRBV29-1,CSVVLGLAGGAQYF